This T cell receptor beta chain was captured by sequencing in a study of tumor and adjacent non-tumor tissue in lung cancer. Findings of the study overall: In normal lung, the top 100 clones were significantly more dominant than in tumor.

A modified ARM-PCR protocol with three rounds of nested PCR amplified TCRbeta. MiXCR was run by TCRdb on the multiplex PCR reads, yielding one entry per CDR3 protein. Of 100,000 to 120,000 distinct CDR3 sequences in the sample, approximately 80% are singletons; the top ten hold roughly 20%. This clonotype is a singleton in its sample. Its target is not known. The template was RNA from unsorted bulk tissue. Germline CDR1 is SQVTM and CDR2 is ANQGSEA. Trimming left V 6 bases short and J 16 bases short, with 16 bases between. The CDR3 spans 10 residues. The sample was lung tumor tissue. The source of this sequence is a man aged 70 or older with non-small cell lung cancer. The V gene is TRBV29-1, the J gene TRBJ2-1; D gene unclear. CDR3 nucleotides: TGCAGCGTCGGGTTCAATGTGCACTTCTTC. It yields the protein CSVGFNVHFF.